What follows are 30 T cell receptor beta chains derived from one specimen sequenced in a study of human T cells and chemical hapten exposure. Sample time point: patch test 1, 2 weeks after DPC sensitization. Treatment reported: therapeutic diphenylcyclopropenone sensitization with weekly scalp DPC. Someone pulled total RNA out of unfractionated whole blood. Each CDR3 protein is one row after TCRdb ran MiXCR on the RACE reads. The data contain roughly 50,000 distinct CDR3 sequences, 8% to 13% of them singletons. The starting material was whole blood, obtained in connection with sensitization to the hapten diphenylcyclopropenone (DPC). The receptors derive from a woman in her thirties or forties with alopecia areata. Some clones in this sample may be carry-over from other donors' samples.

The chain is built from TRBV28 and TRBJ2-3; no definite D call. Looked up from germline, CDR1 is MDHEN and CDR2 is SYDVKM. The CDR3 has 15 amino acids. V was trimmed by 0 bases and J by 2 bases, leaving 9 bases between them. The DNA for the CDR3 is TGTGCCAGCAGTTTATGGGCGCCCCCCACAGATACGCAGTATTTT. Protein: CASSLWAPPTDTQYF.

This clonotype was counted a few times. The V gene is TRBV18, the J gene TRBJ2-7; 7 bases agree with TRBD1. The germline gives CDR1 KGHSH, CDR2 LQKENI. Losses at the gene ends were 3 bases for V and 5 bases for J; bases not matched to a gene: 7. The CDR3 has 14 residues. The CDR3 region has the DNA TGTGCCAGCTCACCGCTCACAGGGGTGAACGAGCAGTACTTC. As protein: CASSPLTGVNEQYF.

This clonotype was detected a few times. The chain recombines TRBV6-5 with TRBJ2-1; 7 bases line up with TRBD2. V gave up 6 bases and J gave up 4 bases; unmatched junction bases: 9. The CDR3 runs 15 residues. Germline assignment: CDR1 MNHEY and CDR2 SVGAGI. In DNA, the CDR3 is TGTGCCAGCAGCAGGGAGGCTAGCGGTTACAATGAGCAGTTCTTC. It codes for CASSREASGYNEQFF.

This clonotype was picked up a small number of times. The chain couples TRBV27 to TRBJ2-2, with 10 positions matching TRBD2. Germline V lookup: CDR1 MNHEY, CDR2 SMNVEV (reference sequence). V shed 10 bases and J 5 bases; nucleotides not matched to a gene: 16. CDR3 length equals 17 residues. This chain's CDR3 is CATRWLAGGIITGELFF. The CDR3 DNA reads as TGTGCCACCAGATGGTTAGCGGGAGGCATAATTACCGGGGAGCTGTTTTTT.

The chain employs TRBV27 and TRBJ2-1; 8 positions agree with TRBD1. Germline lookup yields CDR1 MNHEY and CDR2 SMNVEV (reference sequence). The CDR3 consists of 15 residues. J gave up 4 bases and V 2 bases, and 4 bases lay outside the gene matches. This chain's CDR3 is CASSLRTGGYNEQFF. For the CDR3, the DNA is TGTGCCAGCAGTTTAAGAACAGGGGGGTACAATGAGCAGTTCTTC.

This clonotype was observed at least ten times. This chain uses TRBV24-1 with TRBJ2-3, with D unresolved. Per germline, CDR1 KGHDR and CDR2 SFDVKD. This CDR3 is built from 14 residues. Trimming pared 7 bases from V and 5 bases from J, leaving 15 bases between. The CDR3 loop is CATRSGSGGDTQYF. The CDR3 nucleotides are TGTGCCACCAGGTCCGGCTCGGGCGGAGATACGCAGTATTTT.

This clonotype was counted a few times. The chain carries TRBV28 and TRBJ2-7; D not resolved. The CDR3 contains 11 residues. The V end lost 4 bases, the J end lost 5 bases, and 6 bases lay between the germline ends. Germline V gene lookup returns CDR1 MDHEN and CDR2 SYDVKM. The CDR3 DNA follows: TGTGCCAGCAGTTCCCGGGACGAGCAGTACTTC. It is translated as CASSSRDEQYF. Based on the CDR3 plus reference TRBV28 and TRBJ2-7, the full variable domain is DVKVTQSSRYLVKRTGEKVFLECVQDMDHENMFWYRQDPGLGLRLIYFSYDVKMKEKGDIPEGYSVSREKKERFSLILESASTNQTSMYLCASSSRDEQYFGPGTRLTVT.

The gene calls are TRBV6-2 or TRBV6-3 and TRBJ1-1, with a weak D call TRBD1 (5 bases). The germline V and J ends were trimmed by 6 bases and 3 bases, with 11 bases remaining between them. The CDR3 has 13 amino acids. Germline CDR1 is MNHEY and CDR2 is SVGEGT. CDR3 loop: CASRPDRDTEAFF. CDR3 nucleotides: TGTGCCAGCAGACCAGACAGAGACACTGAAGCTTTCTTT.

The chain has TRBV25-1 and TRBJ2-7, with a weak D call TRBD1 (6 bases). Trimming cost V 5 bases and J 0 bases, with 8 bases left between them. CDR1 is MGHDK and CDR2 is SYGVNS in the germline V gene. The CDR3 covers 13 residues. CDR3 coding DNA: TGTGCCAGCAGTCGGACAGCCTCCTACGAGCAGTACTTC. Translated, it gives CASSRTASYEQYF.

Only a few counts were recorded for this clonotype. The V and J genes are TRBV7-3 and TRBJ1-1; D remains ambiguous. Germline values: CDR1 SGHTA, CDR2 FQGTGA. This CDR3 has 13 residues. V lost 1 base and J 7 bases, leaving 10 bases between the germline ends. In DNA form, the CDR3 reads TGTGCCAGCAGCTTAAGTACGGGCAGTGAAGCTTTCTTT. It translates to CASSLSTGSEAFF.

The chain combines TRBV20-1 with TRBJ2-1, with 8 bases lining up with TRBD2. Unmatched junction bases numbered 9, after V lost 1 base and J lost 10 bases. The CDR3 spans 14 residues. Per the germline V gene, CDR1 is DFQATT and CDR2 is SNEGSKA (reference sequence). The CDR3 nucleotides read TGCAGTGCTAGAGTCTTCGGGAGGGCCCGGGAGCAGTTCTTC. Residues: CSARVFGRAREQFF.

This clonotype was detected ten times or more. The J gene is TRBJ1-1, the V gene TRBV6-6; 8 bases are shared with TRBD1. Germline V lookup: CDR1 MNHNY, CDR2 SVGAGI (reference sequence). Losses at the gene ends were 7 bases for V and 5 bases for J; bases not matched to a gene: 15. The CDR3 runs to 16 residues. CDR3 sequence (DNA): TGTGCCAGCACCCGGACAGGGATAGCCTCCTCGACTGAAGCTTTCTTT. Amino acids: CASTRTGIASSTEAFF.

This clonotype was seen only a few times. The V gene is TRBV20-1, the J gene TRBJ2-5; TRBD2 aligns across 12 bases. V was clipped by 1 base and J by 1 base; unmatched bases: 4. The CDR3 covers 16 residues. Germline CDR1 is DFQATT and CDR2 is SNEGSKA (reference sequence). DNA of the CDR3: TGCAGTGCTAGAGCCCGACTAGCGGGGGCCCAAGAGACCCAGTACTTC. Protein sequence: CSARARLAGAQETQYF.

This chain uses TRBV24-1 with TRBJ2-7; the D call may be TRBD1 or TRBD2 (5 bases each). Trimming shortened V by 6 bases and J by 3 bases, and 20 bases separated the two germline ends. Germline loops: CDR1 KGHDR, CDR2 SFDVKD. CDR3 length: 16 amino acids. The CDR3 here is CATSFRPGTVDYEQYF. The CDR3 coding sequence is TGTGCCACCAGTTTTCGCCCCGGGACGGTAGACTACGAGCAGTACTTC.

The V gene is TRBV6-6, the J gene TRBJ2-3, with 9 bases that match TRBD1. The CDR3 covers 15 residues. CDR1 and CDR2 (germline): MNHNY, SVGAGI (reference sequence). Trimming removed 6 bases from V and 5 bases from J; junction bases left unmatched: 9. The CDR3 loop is CASRIQGAAGDTQYF. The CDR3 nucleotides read TGTGCCAGCAGGATACAGGGGGCAGCGGGAGATACGCAGTATTTT.

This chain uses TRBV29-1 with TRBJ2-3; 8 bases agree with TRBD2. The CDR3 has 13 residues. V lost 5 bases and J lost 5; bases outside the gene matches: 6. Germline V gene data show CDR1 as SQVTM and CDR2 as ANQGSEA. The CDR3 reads CSVLRGAVDTQYF. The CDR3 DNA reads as TGCAGCGTTTTGCGGGGGGCGGTAGATACGCAGTATTTT.

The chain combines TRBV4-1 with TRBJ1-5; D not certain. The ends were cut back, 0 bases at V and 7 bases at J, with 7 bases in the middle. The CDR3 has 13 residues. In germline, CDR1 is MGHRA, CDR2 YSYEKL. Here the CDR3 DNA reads TGCGCCAGCAGCCAAGACTCCAGGCAGCCCCAGCATTTT. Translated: CASSQDSRQPQHF.

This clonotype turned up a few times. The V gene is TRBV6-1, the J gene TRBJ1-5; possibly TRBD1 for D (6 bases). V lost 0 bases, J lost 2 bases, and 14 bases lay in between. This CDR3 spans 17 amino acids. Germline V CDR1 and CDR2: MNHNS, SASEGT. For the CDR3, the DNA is TGTGCCAGCAGTGAAGCGGGGGCCAGGGGAGGCAATCAGCCCCAGCATTTT. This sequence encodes CASSEAGARGGNQPQHF.

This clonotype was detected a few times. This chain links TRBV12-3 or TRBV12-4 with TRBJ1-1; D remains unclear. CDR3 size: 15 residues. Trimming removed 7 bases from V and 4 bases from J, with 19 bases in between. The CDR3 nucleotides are TGTGCCAGCACCCCGTTCGGCGGCTTGGGCACTGAAGCTTTCTTT. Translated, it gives CASTPFGGLGTEAFF.

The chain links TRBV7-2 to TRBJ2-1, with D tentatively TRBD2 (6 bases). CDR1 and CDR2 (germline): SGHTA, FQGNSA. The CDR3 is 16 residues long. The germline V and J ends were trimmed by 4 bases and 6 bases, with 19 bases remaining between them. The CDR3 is CASSSLAGSSINEQFF. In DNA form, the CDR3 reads TGTGCCAGCAGCTCGCTCGCGGGGAGTAGCATCAATGAGCAGTTCTTC.

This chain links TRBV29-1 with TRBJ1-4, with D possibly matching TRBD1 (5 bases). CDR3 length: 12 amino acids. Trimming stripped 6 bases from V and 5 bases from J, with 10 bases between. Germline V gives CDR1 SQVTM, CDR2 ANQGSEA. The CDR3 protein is CSVRDGNEKLFF. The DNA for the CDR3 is TGCAGCGTCCGGGACGGAAATGAAAAACTGTTTTTT. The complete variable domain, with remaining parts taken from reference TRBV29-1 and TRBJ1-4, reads SAVISQKPSRDICQRGTSLTIQCQVDSQVTMMFWYRQQPGQSLTLIATANQGSEATYESGFVIDKFPISRPNLTFSTLTVSNMSPEDSSIYLCSVRDGNEKLFFGSGTQLSVL.

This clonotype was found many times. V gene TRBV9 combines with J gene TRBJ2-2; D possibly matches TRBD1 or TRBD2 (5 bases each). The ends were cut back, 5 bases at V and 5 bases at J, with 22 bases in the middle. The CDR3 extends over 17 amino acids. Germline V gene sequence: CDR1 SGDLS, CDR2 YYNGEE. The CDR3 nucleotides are TGTGCCAGCAGACCCCGAGGGGACCCATCGGGGACCGGGGAGCTGTTTTTT. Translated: CASRPRGDPSGTGELFF.

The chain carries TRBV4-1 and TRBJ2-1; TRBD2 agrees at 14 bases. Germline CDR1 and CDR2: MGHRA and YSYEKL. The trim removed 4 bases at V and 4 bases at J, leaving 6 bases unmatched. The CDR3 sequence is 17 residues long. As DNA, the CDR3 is TGCGCCAGCAGCCCAACGGGGACTAGCGGGAGATACAATGAGCAGTTCTTC. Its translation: CASSPTGTSGRYNEQFF.

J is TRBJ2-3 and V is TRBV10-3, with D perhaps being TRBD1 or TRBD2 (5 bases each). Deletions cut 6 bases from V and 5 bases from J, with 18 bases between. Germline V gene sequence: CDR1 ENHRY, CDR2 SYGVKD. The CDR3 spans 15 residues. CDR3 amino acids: CAIRSTSIRGDTQYF. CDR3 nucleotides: TGTGCCATCAGATCCACTAGTATTAGGGGAGATACGCAGTATTTT.

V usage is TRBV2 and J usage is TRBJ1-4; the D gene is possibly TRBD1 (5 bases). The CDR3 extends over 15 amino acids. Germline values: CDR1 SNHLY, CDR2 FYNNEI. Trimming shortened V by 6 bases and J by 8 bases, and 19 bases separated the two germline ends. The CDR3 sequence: CASSNEGIRSEKLFF. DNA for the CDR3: TGTGCCAGCAGCAACGAGGGGATTCGGTCGGAAAAACTGTTTTTT. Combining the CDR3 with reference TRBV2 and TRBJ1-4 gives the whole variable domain EPEVTQTPSHQVTQMGQEVILRCVPISNHLYFYWYRQILGQKVEFLVSFYNNEISEKSEIFDDQFSVERPDGSNFTLKIRSTKLEDSAMYFCASSNEGIRSEKLFFGSGTQLSVL.

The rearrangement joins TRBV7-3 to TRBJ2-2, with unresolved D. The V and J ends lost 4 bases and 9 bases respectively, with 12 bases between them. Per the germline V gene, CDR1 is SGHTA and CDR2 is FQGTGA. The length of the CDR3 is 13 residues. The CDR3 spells CASSSSGRRELFF. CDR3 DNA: TGTGCCAGCAGCTCATCTGGACGCCGGGAGCTGTTTTTT.

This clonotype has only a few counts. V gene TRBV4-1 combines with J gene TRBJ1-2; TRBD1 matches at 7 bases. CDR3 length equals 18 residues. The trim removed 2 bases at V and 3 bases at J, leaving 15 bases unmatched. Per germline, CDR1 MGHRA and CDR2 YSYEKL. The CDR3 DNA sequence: TGCGCCAGCAGCCAATCATTTGCTTCAACAGGGGCGGACTATGGCTACACCTTC. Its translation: CASSQSFASTGADYGYTF.

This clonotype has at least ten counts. This CDR3 reads CAISDPGRTSYEQYF. The CDR3 DNA is TGTGCCATCAGTGACCCCGGCCGGACCTCCTACGAGCAGTACTTC. V usage is TRBV10-3 and J usage is TRBJ2-7; no clear D gene. CDR1 and CDR2 from the germline V gene are ENHRY and SYGVKD. This CDR3 has 15 residues. Deletions cut 3 bases from V and 0 bases from J, with 12 bases between.

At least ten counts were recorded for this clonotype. The CDR3 coding sequence is TGCAGTGCTAGACGGTTAGCCGGCACAGATACGCAGTATTTT. Protein product: CSARRLAGTDTQYF. The chain has TRBV20-1 and TRBJ2-3; unclear D gene. Deletions cut 2 bases from V and 1 base from J, with 10 bases between. The germline CDR1 and CDR2 sequences are DFQATT and SNEGSKA (reference sequence). The CDR3 has 14 residues.

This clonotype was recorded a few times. The CDR3: CASSTGGYNSPLHF. The CDR3 bases are TGTGCCAGCAGTACAGGGGGTTATAATTCACCCCTCCACTTT. The rearrangement links TRBV7-9 to TRBJ1-6, with TRBD1 matching 8 bases. With 6 bases clipped from V and 4 bases from J, the junction kept 2 bases outside the gene matches. CDR1 and CDR2 from the germline V gene are SEHNR and FQNEAQ (reference sequence). The CDR3 consists of 14 residues.